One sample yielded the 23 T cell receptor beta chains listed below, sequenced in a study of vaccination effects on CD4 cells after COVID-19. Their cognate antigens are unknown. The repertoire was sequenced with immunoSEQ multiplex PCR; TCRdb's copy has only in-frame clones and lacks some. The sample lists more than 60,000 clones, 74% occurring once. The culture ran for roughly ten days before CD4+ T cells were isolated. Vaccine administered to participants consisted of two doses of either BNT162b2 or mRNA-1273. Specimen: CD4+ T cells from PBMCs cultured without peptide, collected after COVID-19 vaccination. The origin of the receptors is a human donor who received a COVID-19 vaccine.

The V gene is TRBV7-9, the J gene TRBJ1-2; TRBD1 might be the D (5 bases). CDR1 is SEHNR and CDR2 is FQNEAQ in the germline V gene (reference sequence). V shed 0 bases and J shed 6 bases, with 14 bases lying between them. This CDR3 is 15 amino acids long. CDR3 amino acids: CASSLAQRGRDGYTF. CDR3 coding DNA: TGTGCCAGCAGCTTAGCGCAAAGGGGTCGGGATGGCTACACCTTC.

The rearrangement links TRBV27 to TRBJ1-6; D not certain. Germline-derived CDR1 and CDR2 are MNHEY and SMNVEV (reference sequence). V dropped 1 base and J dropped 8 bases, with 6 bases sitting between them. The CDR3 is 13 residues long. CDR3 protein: CASSLWVDSPLHF. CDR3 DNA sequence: TGTGCCAGCAGTTTATGGGTGGATTCACCCCTCCACTTT.

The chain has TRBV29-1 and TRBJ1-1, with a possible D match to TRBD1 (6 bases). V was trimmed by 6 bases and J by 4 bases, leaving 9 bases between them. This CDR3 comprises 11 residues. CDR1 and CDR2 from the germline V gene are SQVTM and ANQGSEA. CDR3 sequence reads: CSVGASTEAFF. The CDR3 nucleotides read TGCAGCGTGGGGGCTAGCACTGAAGCTTTCTTT.

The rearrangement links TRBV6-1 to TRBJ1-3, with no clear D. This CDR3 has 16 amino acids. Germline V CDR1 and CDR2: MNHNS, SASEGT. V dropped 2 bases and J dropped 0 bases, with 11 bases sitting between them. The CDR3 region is CASSELYPSSGNTIYF. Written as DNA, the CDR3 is TGTGCCAGCAGTGAACTCTACCCGAGCTCTGGAAACACCATATATTTT.

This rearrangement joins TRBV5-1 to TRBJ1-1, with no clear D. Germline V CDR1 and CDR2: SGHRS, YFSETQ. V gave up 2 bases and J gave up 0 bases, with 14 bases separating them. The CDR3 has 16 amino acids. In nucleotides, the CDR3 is TGCGCCAGCAGCTTTGTCCCGGAGCGGTTGAACACTGAAGCTTTCTTT. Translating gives CASSFVPERLNTEAFF.

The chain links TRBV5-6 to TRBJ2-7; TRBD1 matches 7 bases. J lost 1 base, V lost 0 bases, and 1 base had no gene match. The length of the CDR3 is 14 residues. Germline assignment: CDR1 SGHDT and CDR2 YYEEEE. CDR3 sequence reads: CASSLGQGSYEQYV. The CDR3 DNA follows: TGTGCCAGCAGCTTGGGACAGGGTTCCTACGAGCAGTACGTC.

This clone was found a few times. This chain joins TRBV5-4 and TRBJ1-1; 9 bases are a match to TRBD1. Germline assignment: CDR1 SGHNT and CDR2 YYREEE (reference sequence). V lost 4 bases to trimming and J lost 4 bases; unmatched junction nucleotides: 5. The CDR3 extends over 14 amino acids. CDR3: CASSVQGAGTEAFF. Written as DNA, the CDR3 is TGTGCCAGCAGCGTACAGGGGGCGGGCACTGAAGCTTTCTTT.

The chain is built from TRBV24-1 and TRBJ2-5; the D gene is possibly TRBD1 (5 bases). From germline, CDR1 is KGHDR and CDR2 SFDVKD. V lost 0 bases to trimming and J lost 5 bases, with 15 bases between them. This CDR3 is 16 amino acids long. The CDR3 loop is CATSDLSVAGRETQYF. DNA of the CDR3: TGTGCCACCAGTGATTTGAGCGTGGCAGGGCGTGAGACCCAGTACTTC.

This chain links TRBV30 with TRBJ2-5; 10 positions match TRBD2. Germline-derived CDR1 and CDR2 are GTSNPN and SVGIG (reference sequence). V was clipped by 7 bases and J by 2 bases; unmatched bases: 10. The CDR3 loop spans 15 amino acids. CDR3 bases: TGTGCCTCAGCCGGGGGAGCGGGGGGGCAAGAGACCCAGTACTTC. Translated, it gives CASAGGAGGQETQYF.

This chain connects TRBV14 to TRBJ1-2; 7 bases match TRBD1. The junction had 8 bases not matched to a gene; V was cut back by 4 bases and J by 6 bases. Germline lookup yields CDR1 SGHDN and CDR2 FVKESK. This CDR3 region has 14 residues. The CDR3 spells CASSPGGGRHGYTF. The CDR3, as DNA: TGTGCCAGCAGCCCAGGGGGGGGCAGGCATGGCTACACCTTC. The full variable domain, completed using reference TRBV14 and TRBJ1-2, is EAGVTQFPSHSVIEKGQTVTLRCDPISGHDNLYWYRRVMGKEIKFLLHFVKESKQDESGMPNNRFLAERTGGTYSTLKVQPAELEDSGVYFCASSPGGGRHGYTFGSGTRLTVV.

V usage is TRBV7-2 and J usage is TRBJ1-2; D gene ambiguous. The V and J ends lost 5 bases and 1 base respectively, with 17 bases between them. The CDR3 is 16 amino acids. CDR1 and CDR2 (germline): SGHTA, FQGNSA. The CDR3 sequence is CASSHAGARSNYGYTF. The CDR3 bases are TGTGCCAGCAGCCACGCCGGCGCGCGAAGTAACTATGGCTACACCTTC.

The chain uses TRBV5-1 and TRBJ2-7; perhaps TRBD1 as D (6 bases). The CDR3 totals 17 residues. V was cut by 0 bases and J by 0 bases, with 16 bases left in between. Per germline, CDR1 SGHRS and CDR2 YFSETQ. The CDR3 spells CASSLGCRGDSSYEQYV. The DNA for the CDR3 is TGCGCCAGCAGCTTGGGGTGCAGGGGCGATAGCTCCTACGAGCAGTACGTC.

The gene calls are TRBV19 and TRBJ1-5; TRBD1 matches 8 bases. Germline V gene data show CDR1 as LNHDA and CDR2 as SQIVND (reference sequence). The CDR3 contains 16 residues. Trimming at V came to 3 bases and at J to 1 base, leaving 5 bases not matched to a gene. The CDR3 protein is CASSIRQGASNQPQHF. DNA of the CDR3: TGTGCCAGTAGTATTCGGCAGGGGGCGAGCAATCAGCCCCAGCATTTT.

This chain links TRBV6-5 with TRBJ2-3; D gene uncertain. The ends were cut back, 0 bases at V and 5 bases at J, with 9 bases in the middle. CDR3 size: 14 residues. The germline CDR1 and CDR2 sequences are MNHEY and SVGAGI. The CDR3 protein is CASSYSSRLDTQYF. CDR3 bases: TGTGCCAGCAGTTACTCGAGCCGTTTAGATACGCAGTATTTT.

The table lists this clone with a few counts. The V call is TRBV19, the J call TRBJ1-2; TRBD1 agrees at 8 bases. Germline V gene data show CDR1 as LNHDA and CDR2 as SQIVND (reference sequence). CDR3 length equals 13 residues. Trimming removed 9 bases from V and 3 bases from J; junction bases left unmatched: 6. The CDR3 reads CASGQGFDYGYTF. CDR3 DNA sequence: TGTGCCAGCGGACAGGGTTTCGACTATGGCTACACCTTC. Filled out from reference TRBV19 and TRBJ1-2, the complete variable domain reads DGGITQSPKYLFRKEGQNVTLSCEQNLNHDAMYWYRQDPGQGLRLIYYSQIVNDFQKGDIAEGYSVSREKKESFPLTVTSAQKNPTAFYLCASGQGFDYGYTFGSGTRLTVV.

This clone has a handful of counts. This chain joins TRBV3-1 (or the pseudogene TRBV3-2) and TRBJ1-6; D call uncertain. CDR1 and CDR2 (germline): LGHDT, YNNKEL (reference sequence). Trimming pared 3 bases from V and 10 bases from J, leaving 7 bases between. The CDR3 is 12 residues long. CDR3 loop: CASSHPGSPLHF. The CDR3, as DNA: TGTGCCAGCAGCCACCCAGGATCACCCCTCCACTTT.

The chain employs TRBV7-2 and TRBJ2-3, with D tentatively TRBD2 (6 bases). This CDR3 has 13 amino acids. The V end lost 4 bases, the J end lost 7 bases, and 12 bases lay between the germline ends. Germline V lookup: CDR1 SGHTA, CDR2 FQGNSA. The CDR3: CASSSSTRNTQYF. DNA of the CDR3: TGTGCCAGCAGCTCATCGACTAGGAATACGCAGTATTTT.

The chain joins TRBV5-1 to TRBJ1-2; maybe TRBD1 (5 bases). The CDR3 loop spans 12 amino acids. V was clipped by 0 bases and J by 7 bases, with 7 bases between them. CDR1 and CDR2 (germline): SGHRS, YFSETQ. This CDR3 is CASSLEGSGYTF. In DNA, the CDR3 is TGCGCCAGCAGCTTGGAGGGGTCTGGCTACACCTTC.

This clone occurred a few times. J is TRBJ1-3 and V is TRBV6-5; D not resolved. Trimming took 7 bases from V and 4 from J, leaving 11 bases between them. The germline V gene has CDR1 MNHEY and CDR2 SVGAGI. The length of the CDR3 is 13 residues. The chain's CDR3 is CASTATRGNTIYF. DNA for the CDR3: TGTGCCAGCACCGCGACAAGAGGAAACACCATATATTTT.

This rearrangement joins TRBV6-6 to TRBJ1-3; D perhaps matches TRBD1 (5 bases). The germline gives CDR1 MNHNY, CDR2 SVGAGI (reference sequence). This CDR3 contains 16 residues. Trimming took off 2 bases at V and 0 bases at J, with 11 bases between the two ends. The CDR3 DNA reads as TGTGCCAGCAGTTACGCACAGGCTAGCTCTGGAAACACCATATATTTT. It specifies CASSYAQASSGNTIYF.

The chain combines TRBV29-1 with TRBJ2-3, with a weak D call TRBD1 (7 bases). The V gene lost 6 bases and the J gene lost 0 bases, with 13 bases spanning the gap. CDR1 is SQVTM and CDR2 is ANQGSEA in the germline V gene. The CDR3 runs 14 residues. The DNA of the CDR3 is TGCAGCGTCCTGACAGGGACTAGCACAGATACGCAGTATTTT. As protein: CSVLTGTSTDTQYF.

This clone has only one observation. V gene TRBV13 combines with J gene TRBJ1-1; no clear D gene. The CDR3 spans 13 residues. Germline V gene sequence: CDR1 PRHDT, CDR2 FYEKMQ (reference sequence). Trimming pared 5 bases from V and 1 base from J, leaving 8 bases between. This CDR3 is CASSKKTNTEAFF. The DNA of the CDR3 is TGTGCCAGCAGCAAAAAGACGAACACTGAAGCTTTCTTT.

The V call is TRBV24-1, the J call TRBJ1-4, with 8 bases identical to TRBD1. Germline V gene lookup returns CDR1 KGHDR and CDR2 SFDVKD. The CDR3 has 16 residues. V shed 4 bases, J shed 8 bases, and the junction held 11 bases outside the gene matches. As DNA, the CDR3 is TGTGCCACCAGTGACGGGACAGGCTTTCAGGGAGAAAAACTGTTTTTT. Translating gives CATSDGTGFQGEKLFF.